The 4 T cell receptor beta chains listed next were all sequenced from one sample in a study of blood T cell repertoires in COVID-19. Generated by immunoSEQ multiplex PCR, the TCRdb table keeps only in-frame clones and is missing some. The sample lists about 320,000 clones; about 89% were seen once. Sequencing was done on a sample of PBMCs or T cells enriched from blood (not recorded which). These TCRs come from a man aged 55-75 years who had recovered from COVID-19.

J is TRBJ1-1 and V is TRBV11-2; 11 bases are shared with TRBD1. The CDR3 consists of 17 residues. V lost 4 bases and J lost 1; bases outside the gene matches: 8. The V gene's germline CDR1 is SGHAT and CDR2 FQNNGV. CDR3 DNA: TGTGCCAGCAGCTGGACAGGGGGCGGGGGATCGAACACTGAAGCTTTCTTT. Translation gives CASSWTGGGGSNTEAFF.

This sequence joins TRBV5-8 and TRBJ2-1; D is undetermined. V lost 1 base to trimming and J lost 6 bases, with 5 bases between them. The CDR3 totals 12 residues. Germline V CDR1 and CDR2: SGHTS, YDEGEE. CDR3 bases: TGTGCCAGCAGCTTGATGCGCAATGAGCAGTTCTTC. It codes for CASSLMRNEQFF.

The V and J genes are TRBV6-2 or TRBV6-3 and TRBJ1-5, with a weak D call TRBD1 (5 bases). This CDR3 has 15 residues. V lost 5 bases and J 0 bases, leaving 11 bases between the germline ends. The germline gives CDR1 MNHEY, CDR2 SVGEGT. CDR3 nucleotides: TGTGCCAGCAGTAAACAGGCGTATAGCAATCAGCCCCAGCATTTT. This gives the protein CASSKQAYSNQPQHF.

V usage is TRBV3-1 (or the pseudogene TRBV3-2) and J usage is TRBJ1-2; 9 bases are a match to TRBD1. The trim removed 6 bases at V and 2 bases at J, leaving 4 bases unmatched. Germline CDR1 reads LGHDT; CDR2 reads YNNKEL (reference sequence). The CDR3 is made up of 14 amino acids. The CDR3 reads CASRRTGANYGYTF. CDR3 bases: TGTGCCAGCAGGCGGACAGGGGCGAACTATGGCTACACCTTC.